The sequence of this T cell receptor (beta chain) was determined in a study of T cell responses to AZD1222 COVID-19 vaccine. The germline V and J ends were trimmed by 5 bases and 10 bases, with 15 bases remaining between them. The germline V gene encodes CDR1 SGHNT and CDR2 YENEEA. This CDR3 region has 14 residues. Profiling relied on immunoSEQ multiplex PCR, and the TCRdb table lists in-frame clones only, not all of them. The table has roughly 77,000 clones, around 90% seen once. The sequencing used peripheral blood, collected on day 0 of MenACWY control vaccination. The V call is TRBV11-3, the J call TRBJ1-6; possibly TRBD1 for D (6 bases). The sequence came from an adult in good health. The CDR3 spells CASSPGQRRSPLHF. As DNA, the CDR3 is TGTGCCAGCAGCCCGGGACAAAGGAGGTCACCCCTCCACTTT.